Sequencing of this T cell receptor beta chain was carried out in a study of shared clonotypes between healthy human individuals. Germline V gene data show CDR1 as MNHEY and CDR2 as SVGAGI. The CDR3 consists of 15 residues. A note on this clone: Germline and junction disagree at one end, which may indicate a read error.

Sequenced by immunoSEQ multiplex PCR; TCRdb stores in-frame clones only, minus some. The sample has about 2 million clones; around 96% are singletons. CD45RO-negative, CCR7-positively selected cells formed the naive CD8 fraction, excluding terminally differentiated effector memory CD45RA+ cells. The specimen was naive CD8+ T cells sorted from blood. The receptor's source is a man between 18 and 35 years old in good health. This sequence joins TRBV6-5 and TRBJ2-1; 10 nucleotides line up with TRBD2. The CDR3 DNA reads as TGTGCCAGTAGATTAAGCGGGGGGGCTCTCAATGAGCAATTCTTC. It specifies CASRLSGGALNEQFF.